This T cell receptor (beta chain) came from a study of T cells of healthy individuals. This clonotype has at least ten counts. CDR3 size: 13 residues. Per the germline V gene, CDR1 is SGHVS and CDR2 is FNYEAQ. Trimming took 2 bases from V and 3 from J, leaving 4 bases between them. TCRdb redid the calling of the 5' RACE reads with MiXCR, one entry per CDR3 protein. This sample has 60,000 to 80,000 distinct CDR3 sequences; 15% to 20% occur once, and the top ten carry 4% to 5%. The TCR comes from a human donor in good health. V and J are TRBV7-6 and TRBJ2-2; D not certain. This CDR3 is CASSLLHTGELFF. As DNA, the CDR3 is TGTGCCAGCAGCTTACTACACACCGGGGAGCTGTTTTTT. Complete variable domain (other parts from reference TRBV7-6 and TRBJ2-2): GAGVSQSPRYKVTKRGQDVALRCDPISGHVSLYWYRQALGQGPEFLTYFNYEAQQDKSGLPNDRFSAERPEGSISTLTIQRTEQRDSAMYRCASSLLHTGELFFGEGSRLTVL.